This T cell receptor (beta chain) was captured by sequencing in a study of blood T cell repertoires in COVID-19. Source study methods: Nucleated cell counts were estimated from reference gene primer amplification. Generated by immunoSEQ multiplex PCR, the TCRdb table keeps only in-frame clones and is missing some. V and J calls plus clone size are reproduced from that table; the DNA served to infer D and trimming. The table records hundreds of thousands of clones, approximately 91% of them present only once. Germline assignment: CDR1 SEHNR and CDR2 FQNEAQ (reference sequence). This CDR3 has 16 residues. Trimming removed 1 base from V and 8 bases from J, with 20 bases in between. In this sample, this clone turned up a few times.

Input material: PBMCs or T cells enriched from blood (not recorded which). This receptor was identified in a woman aged 35 to 49 who had recovered from COVID-19. The V gene is TRBV7-9, the J gene TRBJ1-2, with D possibly TRBD1 on 5 matching bases. The CDR3 reads CASSLDKARASTGYTF. The CDR3 DNA sequence: TGTGCCAGCAGCTTAGACAAGGCCAGGGCGAGTACGGGCTACACCTTC.